These 12 T cell receptor beta chains came from one sample sequenced in a study of cytomegalovirus exposure and HLA in healthy donors (dated by TCRdb to about 2017). Libraries were built with the immunoSEQ multiplex PCR assay. For the multiplex PCR, a mixture combining 60 forward primers for TCR Vbeta segments and 13 reverse primers for TCR Jbeta segments was used. TCRdb mirrors the immuneACCESS table, restricted to in-frame sequences. Some clones are absent from its copies; in checked studies, under half trace to an unresolved V gene, and the reason for the others is unknown. The sample table contains about 130,000 clones; only one count was recorded for about 81% of them. Jointly, the top ten make up around 1% of the sample. The sequenced sample consisted of PBMCs. Receptors were obtained from a woman in her 30s in good health and CMV-seronegative.

V is TRBV9 and J is TRBJ1-6; perhaps TRBD1 as D (5 bases). Germline CDR1 is SGDLS and CDR2 is YYNGEE. The V end lost 2 bases, the J end lost 0 bases, and 12 bases lay between the germline ends. The length of the CDR3 is 17 residues. The CDR3 DNA reads as TGTGCCAGCAGCGTCGGCGGGGGGAGCTCCTATAATTCACCCCTCCACTTT. This translates into CASSVGGGSSYNSPLHF.

The V and J genes are TRBV25-1 and TRBJ1-1; D unresolved. Germline V gene sequence: CDR1 MGHDK, CDR2 SYGVNS. V lost 8 bases to trimming and J lost 0 bases, with 13 bases between them. This CDR3 has 14 amino acids. The CDR3 reads CASAETGMNTEAFF. The CDR3 coding sequence is TGTGCCAGCGCGGAAACTGGCATGAACACTGAAGCTTTCTTT.

The chain recombines TRBV15 with TRBJ1-2; D gene unclear. In germline, CDR1 is LNHNV, CDR2 YYDKDF (reference sequence). The ends were cut back, 1 base at V and 2 bases at J, with 8 bases in the middle. This CDR3 contains 14 residues. This CDR3 is CATSRGALNYGYTF. The DNA of the CDR3 is TGTGCCACCAGCAGAGGGGCTCTAAACTATGGCTACACCTTC.

The chain links TRBV4-2 to TRBJ2-7; TRBD2 aligns across 7 bases. Germline-derived CDR1 and CDR2 are LGHNA and YNFKEQ. The CDR3 covers 18 residues. Trimming cost V 1 base and J 0 bases; bases outside gene matches: 12. The CDR3 DNA reads as TGTGCCAGCAGCCAAGGAGTAGCTAGCGGACCGTTCTCCTACGAGCAGTACTTC. Its protein product is CASSQGVASGPFSYEQYF.

This chain joins TRBV5-1 and TRBJ2-5, with TRBD2 identical over 9 bases. The CDR3 runs 15 residues. Trimming cost V 0 bases and J 4 bases; bases outside gene matches: 4. Germline CDR1 reads SGHRS; CDR2 reads YFSETQ. For the CDR3, the DNA is TGCGCCAGCAGCTTGGGAGATAGCGGGAGAGAGACCCAGTACTTC. This gives the protein CASSLGDSGRETQYF.

The genes are TRBV6-1 and TRBJ1-1, with a tentative D call TRBD1 (5 bases). The CDR3 totals 15 residues. The V end was cut by 0 bases, the J end by 4 bases, with 12 bases between. Germline V gene sequence: CDR1 MNHNS, CDR2 SASEGT. In nucleotides, the CDR3 is TGTGCCAGCAGTGAAGCGCGGGGGTCGCCCACTGAAGCTTTCTTT. It encodes CASSEARGSPTEAFF.

The chain is built from TRBV7-2 and TRBJ2-1; 10 bases are shared with TRBD2. J gave up 5 bases and V 3 bases, and 4 bases lay outside the gene matches. This CDR3 spans 15 amino acids. Germline V lookup: CDR1 SGHTA, CDR2 FQGNSA. CDR3 in DNA: TGTGCCAGCAGCTTCAGCGGGAGGGTTAACAATGAGCAGTTCTTC. Translating gives CASSFSGRVNNEQFF.

CDR3 loop: CASSPRGTGRGQPQHF. DNA of the CDR3: TGTGCCAGTAGTCCTAGGGGGACAGGGAGGGGGCAGCCCCAGCATTTT. V and J are TRBV19 and TRBJ1-5; 9 nucleotides line up with TRBD1. There are 16 residues in the CDR3. With V trimmed by 5 bases and J by 7 bases, 12 bases remained unmatched. The germline V gene has CDR1 LNHDA and CDR2 SQIVND (reference sequence).

The J gene is TRBJ1-1, the V gene TRBV5-5, with D possibly being TRBD1 (6 bases). The germline V gene encodes CDR1 SGHKS and CDR2 YYEKEE (reference sequence). CDR3 length: 16 amino acids. The germline V and J ends were trimmed by 4 bases and 1 base, with 17 bases remaining between them. In DNA form, the CDR3 reads TGTGCCAGCAGCCTCTTTCCCGGGACAACGAACACTGAAGCTTTCTTT. It yields the protein CASSLFPGTTNTEAFF.

V usage is TRBV9 and J usage is TRBJ2-5; 8 positions match TRBD2. Per the germline V gene, CDR1 is SGDLS and CDR2 is YYNGEE. There are 15 residues in the CDR3. J was trimmed by 4 bases and V by 6 bases; bases with no gene match: 11. The CDR3 loop is CASTSSGSLTETQYF. CDR3 nucleotides: TGTGCCAGCACCTCGAGCGGGAGTCTTACAGAGACCCAGTACTTC.

This chain connects TRBV5-1 to TRBJ2-5, with 9 positions matching TRBD2. The CDR3 totals 16 residues. From germline, CDR1 is SGHRS and CDR2 YFSETQ. V lost 7 bases, J lost 5 bases, and 15 bases stayed unmatched. CDR3 sequence: CASQGGSGSPEETQYF. As DNA, the CDR3 is TGCGCCAGCCAGGGCGGTAGCGGGAGCCCGGAGGAGACCCAGTACTTC.

The J gene is TRBJ2-1, the V gene TRBV7-9, with TRBD2 as a possible D gene (6 bases). The CDR3 is made up of 12 amino acids. Trimming cost V 5 bases and J 6 bases, with 8 bases left between them. Germline V gene data show CDR1 as SEHNR and CDR2 as FQNEAQ (reference sequence). CDR3: CASSPTSNEQFF. Here the CDR3 DNA reads TGTGCCAGCAGCCCGACTAGCAATGAGCAGTTCTTC.